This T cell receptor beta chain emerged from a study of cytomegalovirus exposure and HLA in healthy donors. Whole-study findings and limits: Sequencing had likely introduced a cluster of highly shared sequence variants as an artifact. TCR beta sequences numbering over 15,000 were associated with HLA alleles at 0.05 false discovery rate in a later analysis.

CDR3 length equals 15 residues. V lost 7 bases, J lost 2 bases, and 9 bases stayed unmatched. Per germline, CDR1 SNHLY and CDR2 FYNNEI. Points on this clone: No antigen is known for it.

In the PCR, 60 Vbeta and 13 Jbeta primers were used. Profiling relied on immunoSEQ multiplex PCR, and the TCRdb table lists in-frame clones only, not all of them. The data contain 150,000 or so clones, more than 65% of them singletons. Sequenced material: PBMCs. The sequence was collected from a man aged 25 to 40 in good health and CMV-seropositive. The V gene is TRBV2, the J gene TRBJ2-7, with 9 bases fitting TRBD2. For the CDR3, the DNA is TGTGCCAGCACCCAATCTAGCGGGATTCCCTACGAGCAGTACTTC. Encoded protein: CASTQSSGIPYEQYF.